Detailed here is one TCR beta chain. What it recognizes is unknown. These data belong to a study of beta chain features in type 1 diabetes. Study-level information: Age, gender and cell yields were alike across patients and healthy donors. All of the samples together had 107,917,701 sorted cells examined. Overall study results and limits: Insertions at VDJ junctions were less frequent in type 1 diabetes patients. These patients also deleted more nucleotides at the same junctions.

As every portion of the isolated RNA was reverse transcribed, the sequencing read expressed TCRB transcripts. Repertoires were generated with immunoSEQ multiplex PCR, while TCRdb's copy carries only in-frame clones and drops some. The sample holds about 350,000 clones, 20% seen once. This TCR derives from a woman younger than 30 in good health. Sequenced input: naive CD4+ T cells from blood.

The CDR3 DNA is TGTGCCAGCAGCCGAGCTCGGGGGAATCAGCCCCAGCATTTT. It encodes CASSRARGNQPQHF. The chain couples TRBV14 to TRBJ1-5; D perhaps matches TRBD1 (5 bases). Germline V CDR1 and CDR2: SGHDN, FVKESK. The germline V and J ends were trimmed by 4 bases and 4 bases, with 11 bases remaining between them. The CDR3 loop spans 14 amino acids.